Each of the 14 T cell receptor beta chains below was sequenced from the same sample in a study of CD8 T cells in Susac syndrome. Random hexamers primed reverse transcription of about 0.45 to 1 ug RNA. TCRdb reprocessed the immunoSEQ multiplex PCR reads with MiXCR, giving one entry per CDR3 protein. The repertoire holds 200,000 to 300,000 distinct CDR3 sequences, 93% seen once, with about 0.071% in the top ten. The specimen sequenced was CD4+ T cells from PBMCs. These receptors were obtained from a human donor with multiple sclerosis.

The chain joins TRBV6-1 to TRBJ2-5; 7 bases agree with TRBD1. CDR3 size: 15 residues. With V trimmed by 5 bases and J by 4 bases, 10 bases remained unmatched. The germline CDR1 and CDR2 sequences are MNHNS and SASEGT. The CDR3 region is CASSLVKGASETQYF. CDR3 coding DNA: TGTGCCAGCAGTCTCGTGAAGGGGGCTTCAGAGACCCAGTACTTC.

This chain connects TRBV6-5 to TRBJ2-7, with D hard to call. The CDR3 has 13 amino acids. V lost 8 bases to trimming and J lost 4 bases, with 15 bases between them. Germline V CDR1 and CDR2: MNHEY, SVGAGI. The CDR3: CASREGHAYEQYF. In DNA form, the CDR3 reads TGTGCCAGCCGCGAAGGGCACGCATACGAGCAGTACTTC.

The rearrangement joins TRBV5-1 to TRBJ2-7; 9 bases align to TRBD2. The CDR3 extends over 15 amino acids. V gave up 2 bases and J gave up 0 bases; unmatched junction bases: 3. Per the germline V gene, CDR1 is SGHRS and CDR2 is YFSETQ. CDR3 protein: CASSFLAGISYEQYF. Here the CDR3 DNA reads TGCGCCAGCAGCTTCCTAGCGGGGATCTCCTACGAGCAGTACTTC.

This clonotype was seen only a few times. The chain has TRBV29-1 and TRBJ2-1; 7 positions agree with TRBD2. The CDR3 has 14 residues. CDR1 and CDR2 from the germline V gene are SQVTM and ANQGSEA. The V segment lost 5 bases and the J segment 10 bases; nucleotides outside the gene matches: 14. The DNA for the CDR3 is TGCAGCGTTAGGGAGCGGGGAGATTTAGGGGAGCAGTTCTTC. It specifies CSVRERGDLGEQFF.

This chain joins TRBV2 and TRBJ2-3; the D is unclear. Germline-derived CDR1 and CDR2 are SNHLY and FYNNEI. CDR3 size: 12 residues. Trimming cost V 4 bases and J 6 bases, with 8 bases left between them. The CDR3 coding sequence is TGTGCCAGCAGTGCGGTAGTGGATACGCAGTATTTT. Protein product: CASSAVVDTQYF.

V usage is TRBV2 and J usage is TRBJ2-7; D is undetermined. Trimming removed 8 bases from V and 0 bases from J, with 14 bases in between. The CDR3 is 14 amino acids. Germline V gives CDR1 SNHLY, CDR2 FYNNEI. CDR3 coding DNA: TGTGCCAGCGCCACTCGCATAGGCTCCTACGAGCAGTACGTC. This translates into CASATRIGSYEQYV.

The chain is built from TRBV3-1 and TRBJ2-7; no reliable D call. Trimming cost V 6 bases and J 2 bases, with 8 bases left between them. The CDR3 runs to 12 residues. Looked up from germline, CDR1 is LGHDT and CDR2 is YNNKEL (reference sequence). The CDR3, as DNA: TGTGCCAGCAGAAAGGGAACCTACGAGCAGTACTTC. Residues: CASRKGTYEQYF.

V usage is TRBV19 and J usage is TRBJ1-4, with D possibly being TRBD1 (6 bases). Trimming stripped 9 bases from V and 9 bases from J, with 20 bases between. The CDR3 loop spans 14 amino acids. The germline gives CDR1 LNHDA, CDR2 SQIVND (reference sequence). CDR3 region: CASREKPGQQKLFF. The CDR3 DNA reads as TGTGCCAGCCGCGAAAAACCGGGACAACAAAAACTGTTTTTT.

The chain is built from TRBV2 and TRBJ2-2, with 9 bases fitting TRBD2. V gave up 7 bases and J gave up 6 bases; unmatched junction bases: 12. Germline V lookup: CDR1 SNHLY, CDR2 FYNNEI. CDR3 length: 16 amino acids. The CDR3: CASNPTSGGGAGELFF. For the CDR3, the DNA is TGTGCCAGCAACCCGACTAGCGGAGGTGGGGCCGGGGAGCTGTTTTTT.

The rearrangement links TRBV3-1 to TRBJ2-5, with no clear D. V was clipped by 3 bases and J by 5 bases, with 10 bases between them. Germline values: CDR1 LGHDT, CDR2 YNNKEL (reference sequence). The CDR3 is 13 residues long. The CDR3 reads CASSQLDGETQYF. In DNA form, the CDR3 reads TGTGCCAGCAGCCAGCTTGATGGGGAGACCCAGTACTTC.

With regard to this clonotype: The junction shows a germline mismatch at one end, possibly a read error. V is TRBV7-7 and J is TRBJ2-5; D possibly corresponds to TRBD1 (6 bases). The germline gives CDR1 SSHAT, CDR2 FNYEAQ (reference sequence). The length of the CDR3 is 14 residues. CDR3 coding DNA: TGTGCTAGCAGCGCAACCGGGACACAAGAGACCCAGTACTTC. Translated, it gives CASSATGTQETQYF.

The CDR3 DNA follows: TGTGCCAGCAGCAAGAGCACAGGGGCTGCAGAGACCCAGTACTTC. Translation: CASSKSTGAAETQYF. The chain is built from TRBV28 and TRBJ2-5; 7 bases fit TRBD1. Germline V gene data show CDR1 as MDHEN and CDR2 as SYDVKM. V lost 6 bases, J lost 4 bases, and 11 bases stayed unmatched. This CDR3 spans 15 amino acids.

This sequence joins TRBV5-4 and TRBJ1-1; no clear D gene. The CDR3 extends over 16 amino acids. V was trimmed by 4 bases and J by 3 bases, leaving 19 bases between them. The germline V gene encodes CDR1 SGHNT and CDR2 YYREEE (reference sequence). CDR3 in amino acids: CASSPDLGARDTEAFF. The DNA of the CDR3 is TGTGCCAGCAGCCCGGATTTGGGAGCCCGGGACACTGAAGCTTTCTTT.

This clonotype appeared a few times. The CDR3 loop is CASAGPREEKLFF. The CDR3, as DNA: TGTGCCAGCGCCGGGCCCCGTGAGGAAAAACTGTTTTTT. The chain carries TRBV9 and TRBJ1-4, with D uncertain. V gave up 7 bases and J gave up 8 bases, with 15 bases separating them. Germline loops: CDR1 SGDLS, CDR2 YYNGEE. The CDR3 is 13 residues long.